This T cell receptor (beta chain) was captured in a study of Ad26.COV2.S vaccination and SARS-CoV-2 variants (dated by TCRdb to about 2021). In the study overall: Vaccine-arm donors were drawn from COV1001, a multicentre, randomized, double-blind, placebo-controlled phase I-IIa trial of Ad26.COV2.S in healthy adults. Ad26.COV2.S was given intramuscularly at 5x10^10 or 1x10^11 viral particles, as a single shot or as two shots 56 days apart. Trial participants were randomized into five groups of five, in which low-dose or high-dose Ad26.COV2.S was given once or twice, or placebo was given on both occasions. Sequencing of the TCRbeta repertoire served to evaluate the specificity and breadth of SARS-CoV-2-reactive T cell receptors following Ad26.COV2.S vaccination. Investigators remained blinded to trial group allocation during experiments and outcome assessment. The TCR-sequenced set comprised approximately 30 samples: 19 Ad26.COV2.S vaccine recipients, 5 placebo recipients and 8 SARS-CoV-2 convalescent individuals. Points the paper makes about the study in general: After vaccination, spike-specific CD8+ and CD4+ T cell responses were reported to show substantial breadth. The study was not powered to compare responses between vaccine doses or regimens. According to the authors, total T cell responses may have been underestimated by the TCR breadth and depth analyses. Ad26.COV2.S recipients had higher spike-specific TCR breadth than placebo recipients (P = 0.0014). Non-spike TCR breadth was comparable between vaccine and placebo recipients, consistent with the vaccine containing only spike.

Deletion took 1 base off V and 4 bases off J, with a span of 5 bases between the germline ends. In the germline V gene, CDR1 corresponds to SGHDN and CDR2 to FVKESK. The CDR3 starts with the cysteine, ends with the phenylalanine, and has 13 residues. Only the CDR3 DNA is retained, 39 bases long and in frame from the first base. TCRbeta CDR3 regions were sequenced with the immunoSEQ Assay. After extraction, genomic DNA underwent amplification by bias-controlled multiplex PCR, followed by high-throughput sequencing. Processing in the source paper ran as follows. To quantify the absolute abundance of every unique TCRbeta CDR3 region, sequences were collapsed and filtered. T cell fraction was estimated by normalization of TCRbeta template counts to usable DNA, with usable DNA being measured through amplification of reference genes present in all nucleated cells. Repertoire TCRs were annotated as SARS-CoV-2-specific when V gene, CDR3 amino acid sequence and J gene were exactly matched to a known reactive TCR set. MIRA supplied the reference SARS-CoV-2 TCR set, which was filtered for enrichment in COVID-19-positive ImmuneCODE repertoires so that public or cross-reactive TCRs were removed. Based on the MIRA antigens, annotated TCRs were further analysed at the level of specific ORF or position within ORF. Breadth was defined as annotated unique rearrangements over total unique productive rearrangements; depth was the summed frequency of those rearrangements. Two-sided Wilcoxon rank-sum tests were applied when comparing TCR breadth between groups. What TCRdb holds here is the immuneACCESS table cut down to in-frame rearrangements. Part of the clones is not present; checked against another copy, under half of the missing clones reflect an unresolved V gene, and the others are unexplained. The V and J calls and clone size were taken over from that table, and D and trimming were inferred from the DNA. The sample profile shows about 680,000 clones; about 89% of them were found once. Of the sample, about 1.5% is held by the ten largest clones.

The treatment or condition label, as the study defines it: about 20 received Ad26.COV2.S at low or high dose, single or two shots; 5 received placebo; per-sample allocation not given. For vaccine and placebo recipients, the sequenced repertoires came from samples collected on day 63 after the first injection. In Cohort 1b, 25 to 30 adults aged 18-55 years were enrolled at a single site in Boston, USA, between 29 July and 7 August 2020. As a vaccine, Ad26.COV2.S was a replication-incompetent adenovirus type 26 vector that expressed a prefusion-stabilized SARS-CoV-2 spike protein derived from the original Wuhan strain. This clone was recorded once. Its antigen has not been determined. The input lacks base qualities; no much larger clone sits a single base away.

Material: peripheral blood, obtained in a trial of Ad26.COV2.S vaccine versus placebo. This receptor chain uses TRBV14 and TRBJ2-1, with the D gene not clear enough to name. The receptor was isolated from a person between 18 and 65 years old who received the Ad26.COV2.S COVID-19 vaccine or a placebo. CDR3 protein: CASSQVGYNEQFF. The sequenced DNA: TGTGCCAGCAGCCAAGTCGGGTACAATGAGCAGTTCTTC.